The sequence of this T cell receptor beta chain was determined in a study of vaccination effects on CD4 cells after COVID-19 (dated by TCRdb to between 2020 and 2023). For the study in its entirety: Post-vaccine samples across the study were collected a median of 72 days after the second dose, with a range of 14 to 241. The full study included over 8 COVID-19 convalescent patients and a few SARS-CoV-2-naive healthy vaccine recipients. The Oncomine TCR Beta short-read assay on an Illumina iSeq 100 was used to sequence cultures from other donors in the study. In both COVID-19 convalescent patients and infection-naive vaccine recipients, the study compared SARS-CoV-2 spike-specific CD4+ TCR repertoires from before mRNA vaccination with those from after it.

The library came from the immunoSEQ multiplex PCR assay. DNA from the CD4+ T cells that had been cultured and isolated underwent TCR beta CDR3 sequencing. Per the authors' processing: The analysis removed non-productive TCR sequences, trimmed reads to the CDR3 region, and retained only CDR3s that were 7 or more amino acids long. The MANAFEST web app was used to pick out antigen-specific clonotypes by comparing their expansion in peptide wells with that in reference cultures. For clones to be considered positive, expansion at FDR<0.05 versus reference and all other wells, an odds ratio above 5, and a frequency above 0.1% in two replicate wells were required. Clonotypes significantly expanded in SARS-CoV-2 spike wells and in at least one common cold coronavirus spike condition were defined as cross-reactive. Levenshtein distance calculated with the stringdist R package was used to assess CDR3 similarity, and unrooted trees were constructed with ape in R 3.6.1. TCRdb carries this immuneACCESS record with in-frame sequences only. Its versions omit some clonotypes, under half of them owing to an unresolved V gene in the studies checked, with the rest unexplained. V and J calls and clone size follow that table, whereas D and trimming were derived from the DNA. Recorded for this sample are about 72,000 clones; about 80% of them occurred a single time. The top ten hold approximately 1.2% of the sample.

The CDR3 runs 15 amino acids, cysteine and phenylalanine included. The sequence is cut down to CDR3 DNA, 45 bases in frame from base 1. The germline V gene yields MDHEN for CDR1 and SYDVKM for CDR2. Trimming leaves V shorter by 6 bases and J shorter by 4 bases, with the junction holding 4 bases beyond the gene matches. To identify antigen-specific CD4+ T cell clonotypes by their expansion, the ViraFEST assay first stimulated PBMC with viral peptide pools and then applied TCR sequencing. After more than 9 days of culture, CD4+ T cells were isolated with the EasySep CD4+ T cell isolation kit. Two doses of either the BNT162b2 or the mRNA-1273 mRNA SARS-CoV-2 vaccine were administered to participants. Negative nucleocapsid antibody results before and after vaccination confirmed that the healthy vaccine recipients had no prior SARS-CoV-2 infection. Each well held 2 million to 2.5 million PBMC cultured in IMDM containing approximately 5% human AB serum, roughly 9.9 IU/ml IL-2 and gentamicin, along with roughly 10 ug/ml peptides. On days 3 and 7, half of the culture medium was replaced with fresh IL-2-containing medium. Unless noted otherwise, every peptide stimulation condition was grown in triplicate wells. Using Ficoll-Paque Plus gradient centrifugation, PBMC were separated from whole blood and then either used fresh or cryopreserved at -140C. The overlapping peptide pools covered the spike proteins of SARS-CoV-2 as well as those of the common cold coronaviruses HCoV-NL63, HCoV-OC43 and HCoV-229E. The QIAamp micro DNA kit was used to extract genomic DNA from the cultured CD4+ T cells.

In the case of this clone: Its target antigen remains unknown. No qualities accompany the bases; no much larger clone lies one base away.

Study-wide findings and limitations: In healthy vaccine recipients, vaccine-induced clones were almost all SARS-CoV-2 mono-reactive, with only 1 of 255 cross-reactive with common cold coronaviruses. At late post-vaccination timepoints, both infection-induced and vaccine-induced clones showed marked clonal contraction, consistent with waning T cell responses. The study was limited by a small number of convalescent patients, and early post-infection timepoints were lacking.

The sequence joins TRBV28 to TRBJ2-1, with TRBD2 identical over 12 junction bases. This receptor was taken from a human donor who received a COVID-19 vaccine. The sample consisted of CD4+ T cells from PBMCs cultured with HCoV-229E spike peptides, taken after COVID-19 vaccination. What this sample's cell subset or site label stands for: HCoV-229E spike overlapping peptide pool stimulation. The nucleotide sequence reads TGTGCCAGCAGCCCTAGCGGGGGGGCTTACAATGAGCAGTTCTTC. The translation is CASSPSGGAYNEQFF.